This T cell receptor (beta chain) stems from a study of CD8+ T cells in alopecia areata. This clone turned up a few times. The germline gives CDR1 LNHDA, CDR2 SQIVND (reference sequence). The CDR3 length is 13 residues. V dropped 5 bases and J dropped 3; count of bases not matched to a gene: 2. Indicated treatment: oral pan-JAK inhibitor, 5-10 mg twice daily. In each case, RNA was isolated and then reverse transcribed into cDNA as the sequencing template. TCRdb's copy holds only in-frame clones and misses some; the assay was immunoSEQ multiplex PCR. This table has 60,000 to 90,000 clones, around 65% appearing once.

V is TRBV19 and J is TRBJ2-7; 9 bases map to TRBD1. The sequence derives from a human donor with alopecia areata. Sample: CD8+ T cells sorted from blood, taken at week 24, from a patient treated with tofacitinib. Here the CDR3 reads CASSATGGYEQYF. The CDR3 DNA follows: TGTGCCAGTAGTGCGACAGGGGGCTACGAGCAGTACTTC. The variable domain in full, completed from reference TRBV19 and TRBJ2-7, reads DGGITQSPKYLFRKEGQNVTLSCEQNLNHDAMYWYRQDPGQGLRLIYYSQIVNDFQKGDIAEGYSVSREKKESFPLTVTSAQKNPTAFYLCASSATGGYEQYFGPGTRLTVT.